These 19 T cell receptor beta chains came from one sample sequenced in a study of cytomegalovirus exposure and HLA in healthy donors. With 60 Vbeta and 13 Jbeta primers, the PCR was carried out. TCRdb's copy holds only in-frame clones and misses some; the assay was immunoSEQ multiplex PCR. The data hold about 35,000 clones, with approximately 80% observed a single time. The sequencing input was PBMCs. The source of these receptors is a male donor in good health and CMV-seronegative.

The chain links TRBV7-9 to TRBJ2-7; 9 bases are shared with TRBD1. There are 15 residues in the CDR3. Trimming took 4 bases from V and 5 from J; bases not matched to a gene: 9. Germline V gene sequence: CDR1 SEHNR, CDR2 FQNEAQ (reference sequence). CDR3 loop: CASSSPGTGKHEQYF. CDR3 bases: TGTGCCAGCAGCTCCCCCGGGACAGGGAAGCACGAGCAGTACTTC.

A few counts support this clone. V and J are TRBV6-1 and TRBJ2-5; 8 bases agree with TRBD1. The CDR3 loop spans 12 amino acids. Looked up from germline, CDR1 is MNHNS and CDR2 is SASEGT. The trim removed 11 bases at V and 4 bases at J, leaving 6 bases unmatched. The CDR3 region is CAGRTGRETQYF. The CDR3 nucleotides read TGTGCCGGGAGGACAGGGAGAGAGACCCAGTACTTC.

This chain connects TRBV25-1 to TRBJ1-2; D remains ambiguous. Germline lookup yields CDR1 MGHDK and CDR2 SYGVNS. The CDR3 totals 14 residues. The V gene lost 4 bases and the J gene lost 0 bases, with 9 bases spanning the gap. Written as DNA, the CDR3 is TGTGCCAGCAGTGCTATTACAGCTAACTATGGCTACACCTTC. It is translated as CASSAITANYGYTF.

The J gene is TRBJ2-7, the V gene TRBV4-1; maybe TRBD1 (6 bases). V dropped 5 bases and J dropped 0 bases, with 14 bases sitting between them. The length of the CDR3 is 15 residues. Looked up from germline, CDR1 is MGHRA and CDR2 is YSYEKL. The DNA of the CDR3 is TGCGCCAGCAGCGGACGAACAGGGAGCTCCTACGAGCAGTACTTC. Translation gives CASSGRTGSSYEQYF.

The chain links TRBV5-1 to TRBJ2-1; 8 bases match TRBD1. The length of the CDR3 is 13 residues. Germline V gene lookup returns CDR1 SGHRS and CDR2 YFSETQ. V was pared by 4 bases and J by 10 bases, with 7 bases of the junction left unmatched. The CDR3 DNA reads TGCGCCAGCAGCCAACAGGGGGGCTTGGAGCAGTTCTTC. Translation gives CASSQQGGLEQFF. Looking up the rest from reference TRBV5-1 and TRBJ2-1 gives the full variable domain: KAGVTQTPRYLIKTRGQQVTLSCSPISGHRSVSWYQQTPGQGLQFLFEYFSETQRNKGNFPGRFSGRQFSNSRSEMNVSTLELGDSALYLCASSQQGGLEQFFGPGTRLTVL.

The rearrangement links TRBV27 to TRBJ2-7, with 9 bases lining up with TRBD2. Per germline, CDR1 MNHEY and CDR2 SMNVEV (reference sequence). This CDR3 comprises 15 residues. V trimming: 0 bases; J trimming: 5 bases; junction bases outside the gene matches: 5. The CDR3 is CASSLSLAGSNEQYF. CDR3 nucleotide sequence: TGTGCCAGCAGTTTATCCCTAGCGGGAAGCAACGAGCAGTACTTC.

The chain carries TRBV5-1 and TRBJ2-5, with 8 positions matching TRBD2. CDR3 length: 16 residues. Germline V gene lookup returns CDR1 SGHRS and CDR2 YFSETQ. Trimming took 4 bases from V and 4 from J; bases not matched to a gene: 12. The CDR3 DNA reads TGCGCCAGCAGCCTGCCAGCCAGCGGGAGTACAGAGACCCAGTACTTC. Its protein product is CASSLPASGSTETQYF.

DNA of the CDR3: TGTGCCAGCAGCTTGTCTGGACAGGTGGTGTTCGAGCAGTACTTC. Its protein product is CASSLSGQVVFEQYF. The V and J genes are TRBV5-6 and TRBJ2-7; TRBD1 matches 7 bases. Germline values: CDR1 SGHDT, CDR2 YYEEEE. The CDR3 covers 15 residues. V trimming: 1 base; J trimming: 6 bases; junction bases outside the gene matches: 10.

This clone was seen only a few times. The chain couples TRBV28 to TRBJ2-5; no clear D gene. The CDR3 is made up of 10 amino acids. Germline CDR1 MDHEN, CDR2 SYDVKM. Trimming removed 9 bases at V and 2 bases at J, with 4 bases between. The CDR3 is CASKQETQYF. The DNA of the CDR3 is TGTGCCAGTAAACAAGAGACCCAGTACTTC.

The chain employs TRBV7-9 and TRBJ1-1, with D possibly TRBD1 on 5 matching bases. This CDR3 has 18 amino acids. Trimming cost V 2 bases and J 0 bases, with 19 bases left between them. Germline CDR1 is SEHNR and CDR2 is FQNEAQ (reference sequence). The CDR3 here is CASSLLGGAGPMNTEAFF. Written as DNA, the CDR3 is TGTGCCAGCAGCTTACTTGGTGGGGCAGGGCCTATGAACACTGAAGCTTTCTTT.

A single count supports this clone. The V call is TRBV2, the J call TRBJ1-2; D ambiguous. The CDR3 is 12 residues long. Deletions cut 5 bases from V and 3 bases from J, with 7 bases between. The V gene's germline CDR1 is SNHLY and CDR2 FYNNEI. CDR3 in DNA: TGTGCCAGCAGTCGCGGCGACTATGGCTACACCTTC. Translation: CASSRGDYGYTF. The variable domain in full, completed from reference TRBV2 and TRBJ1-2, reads EPEVTQTPSHQVTQMGQEVILRCVPISNHLYFYWYRQILGQKVEFLVSFYNNEISEKSEIFDDQFSVERPDGSNFTLKIRSTKLEDSAMYFCASSRGDYGYTFGSGTRLTVV.

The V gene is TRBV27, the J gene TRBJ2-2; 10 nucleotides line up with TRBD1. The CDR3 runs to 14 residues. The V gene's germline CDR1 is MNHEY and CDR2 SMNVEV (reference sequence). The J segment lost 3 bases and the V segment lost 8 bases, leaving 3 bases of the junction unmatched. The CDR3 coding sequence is TGTGCCAGCCGGACAGGGGGGTACACCGGGGAGCTGTTTTTT. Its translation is CASRTGGYTGELFF.

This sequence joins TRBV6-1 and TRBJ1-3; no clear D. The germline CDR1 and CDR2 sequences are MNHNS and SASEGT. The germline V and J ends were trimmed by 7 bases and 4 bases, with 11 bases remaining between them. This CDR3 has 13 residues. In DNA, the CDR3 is TGTGCCAGCACTCTCCTCCAGGGAAACACCATATATTTT. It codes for CASTLLQGNTIYF.

In DNA, the CDR3 is TGTGCCAGTAGTATAACCCCTACTAGCGGGGGGGCGGAGACCCAGTACTTC. Its protein is CASSITPTSGGAETQYF. This chain joins TRBV19 and TRBJ2-5; 13 nucleotides align to TRBD2. The CDR3 runs 17 residues. V gave up 2 bases and J gave up 5 bases; unmatched junction bases: 8. CDR1 is LNHDA and CDR2 is SQIVND in the germline V gene (reference sequence).

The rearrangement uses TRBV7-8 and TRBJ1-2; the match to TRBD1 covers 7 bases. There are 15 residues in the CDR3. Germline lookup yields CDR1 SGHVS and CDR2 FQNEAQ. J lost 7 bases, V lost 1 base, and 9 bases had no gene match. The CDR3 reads CASSLEGQPAGGYTF. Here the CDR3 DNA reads TGTGCCAGCAGCTTAGAGGGACAGCCTGCGGGTGGCTACACCTTC.

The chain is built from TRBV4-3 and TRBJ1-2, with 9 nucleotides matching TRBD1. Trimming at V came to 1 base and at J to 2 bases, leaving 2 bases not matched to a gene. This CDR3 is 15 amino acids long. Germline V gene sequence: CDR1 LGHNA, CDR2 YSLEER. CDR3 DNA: TGCGCCAGCAGCCAAGGGGACAGGGAGAACTATGGCTACACCTTC. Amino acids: CASSQGDRENYGYTF.

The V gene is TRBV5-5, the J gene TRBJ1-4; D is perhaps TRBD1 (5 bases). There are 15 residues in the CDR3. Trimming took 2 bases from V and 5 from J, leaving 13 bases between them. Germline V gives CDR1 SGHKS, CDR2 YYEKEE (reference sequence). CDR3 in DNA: TGTGCCAGCAGCTTAGGGGCAGGCTGGAATGAAAAACTGTTTTTT. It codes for CASSLGAGWNEKLFF.

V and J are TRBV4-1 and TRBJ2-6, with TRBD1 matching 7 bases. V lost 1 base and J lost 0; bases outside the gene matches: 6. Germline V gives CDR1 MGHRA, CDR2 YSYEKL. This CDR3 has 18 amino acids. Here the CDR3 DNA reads TGCGCCAGCAGCCAAGTATACAGGGGCGGCTCTGGGGCCAACGTCCTGACTTTC. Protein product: CASSQVYRGGSGANVLTF.

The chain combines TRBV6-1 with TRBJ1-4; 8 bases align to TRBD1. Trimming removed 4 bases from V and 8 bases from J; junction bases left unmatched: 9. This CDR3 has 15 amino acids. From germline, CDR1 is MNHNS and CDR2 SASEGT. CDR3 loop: CASSGTGIVGEKLFF. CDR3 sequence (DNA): TGTGCCAGCAGTGGGACAGGGATCGTGGGGGAAAAACTGTTTTTT.